This T cell receptor beta chain was identified during a study of T cells in Graves' hyperthyroidism and ophthalmopathy. Overall study results and limits: The model predicted ophthalmopathy a median around six months before onset. Most clonotypes expanded in the thyroid (above 0.001) were also present in blood.

The CDR3 spans 17 residues. Germline V gene lookup returns CDR1 SGDLS and CDR2 YYNGEE. The ends were cut back, 3 bases at V and 2 bases at J, with 20 bases in the middle. For the diagnoses, clinical symptoms, serum thyroxine and TRAb, thyroid ultrasound and orbital computed tomography were used. To note about this clonotype: The antigen is undetermined.

Amplified TCR beta CDR3 regions came from RNA transcripts. First-round RT-PCR of the TCR CDR3 relied on the HTBI primer set. TCRdb re-derived calls from the multiplex PCR reads in MiXCR, one entry per CDR3 protein. The repertoire holds about 610,000 distinct CDR3 sequences, about a sixth seen once, with about 3.5% in the top ten. V usage is TRBV9 and J usage is TRBJ2-5; D possibly corresponds to TRBD2 (6 bases). Sequenced: blood. The clonotype was recovered from a woman in her thirties or forties with Graves' ophthalmopathy. The DNA of the CDR3 is TGTGCCAGCAGCGAGACCCCTGCGGGATCTTTTCAAGAGACCCAGTACTTC. It yields the protein CASSETPAGSFQETQYF. Based on the CDR3 plus reference TRBV9 and TRBJ2-5, the full variable domain is DSGVTQTPKHLITATGQRVTLRCSPRSGDLSVYWYQQSLDQGLQFLIQYYNGEERAKGNILERFSAQQFPDLHSELNLSSLELGDSALYFCASSETPAGSFQETQYFGPGTRLLVL.